The present T cell receptor beta chain was sequenced within a study of shared clonotypes between healthy human individuals. All donors qualified as healthy HIV-negative adults and had experienced no recent acute infections or vaccinations. Study conclusions and caveats: Inspection by rarefaction showed sorted-subset sequencing to be incomplete despite large depth.

TCRdb's copy holds only in-frame clones and misses some; the assay was immunoSEQ multiplex PCR. The sample lists under 350,000 clones, around 86% seen once, with 16% in the top ten. Trimming cost V 7 bases and J 4 bases; bases outside gene matches: 10. Germline V CDR1 and CDR2: MNHEY, SVGAGI. The CDR3 has 15 residues. Concerning this clone itself: No antigen is known for it.

The chain combines TRBV6-5 with TRBJ2-3, with TRBD2 matching 8 bases. The material sequenced was memory CD8+ T cells sorted from blood. Subset of the sample: CD45RO+ cells pooled with CCR7-negative TemRA cells. This clonotype was sampled from a man between 18 and 35 years old in good health. The CDR3 nucleotides read TGTGCCAGCACCACGGGTAGCGGGGCGTCAGATACGCAGTATTTT. Amino acids: CASTTGSGASDTQYF.